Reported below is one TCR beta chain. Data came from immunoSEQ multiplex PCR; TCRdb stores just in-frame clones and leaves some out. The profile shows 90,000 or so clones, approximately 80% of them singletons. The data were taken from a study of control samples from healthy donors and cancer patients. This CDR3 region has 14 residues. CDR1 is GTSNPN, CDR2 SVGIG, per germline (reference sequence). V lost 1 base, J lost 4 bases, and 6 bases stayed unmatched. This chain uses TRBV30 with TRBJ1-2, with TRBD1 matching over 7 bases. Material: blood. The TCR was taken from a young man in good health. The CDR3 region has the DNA TGTGCCTGGAGTGGGGACAGTGTCAGCTATGGCTACACCTTC. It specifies CAWSGDSVSYGYTF. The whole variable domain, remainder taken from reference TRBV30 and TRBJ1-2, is SQTIHQWPATLVQPVGSPLSLECTVEGTSNPNLYWYRQAAGRGLQLLFYSVGIGQISSEVPQNLSASRPQDRQFILSSKKLLLSDSGFYLCAWSGDSVSYGYTFGSGTRLTVV.